This TCR beta chain was captured by sequencing in a study of identical twins listed by TCRdb under 2016. Turning to the overall study: To test whether fetal clonotypes persist, the study used deep sequencing on TCR alpha and beta repertoires from monozygotic twins, unrelated adults of various ages, and cord blood. To rule out contamination, replicate twin experiments were performed at different times with different library preparation protocols.

Between the V and J ends, shortened by 5 bases and 4 bases respectively, the junction contains 10 bases. CDR1 SGHVS and CDR2 FNYEAQ are derived from the germline V gene. From its cysteine to its phenylalanine, the CDR3 spans 13 amino acids. CDR3 DNA is the only sequence kept; it has 39 bases, read in frame from the first base. Library generation was performed with 5' RACE. This sample was sequenced with an Illumina HiSeq 2000. A universal primer binding site was introduced by template switching, and a unique molecular identifier was present in the final cDNA, enabling accurate counting of TCR cDNA molecules. Specific primers in the conserved constant-segment region were used to synthesize first-strand cDNA for the TCR alpha and beta chains. Each cDNA library was double barcoded, with a SMART-Mk sample barcode plus Illumina barcodes, to control for contamination. TruSeq adapter sequences and Illumina sample barcodes were added in two successive PCR steps. TCR alpha and beta cDNA libraries were sequenced on the Illumina HiSeq platform with custom primers. The source study handled its data this way. MiGEC was used to process raw reads and extract unique molecular identifiers, and MiXCR was used to find CDR3 positions. Recombination models were inferred per individual with the repgenHMM and IGoR tools using an EM algorithm. Shared clonotypes were analyzed with the tcR package in R, and sharing was normalized by the product of cloneset sizes. To study raw recombination free of thymic and clonal selection effects, out-of-frame nonproductive sequences were analyzed. TCRdb reprocessed the public reads (quality trimming at Q25 with fastp, clone calling with MiXCR) and kept in-frame beta chains. Each record represents a unique CDR3 protein, reported with the most common genes and DNA among its rows. TCRdb, not the original authors, processed these V and J calls. The sample table records 220,000 or so distinct CDR3 sequences; approximately 7% of these occur just once. The ten most abundant clones make up more than 3% of the sample.

Paper-wide results and their limitations: Out-of-frame TCR alpha sequences shared between twins showed an excess of low generation-probability sequences compared with coincidental sharing between unrelated individuals. Excess twin sharing in beta out-of-frame sequences was weaker because fewer shared sequences lowered the signal-to-noise ratio. Because the same donors could not be followed over many years, the conclusions relied on cross-sectional statistical analysis. Zero-insertion analyses could be partly confounded by invariant T cells such as MAIT and iNKT, though diverse VJ usage argued against such confounding for most clonotypes. Abundant cord blood beta clonotypes carried fewer insertions; young adult naive repertoires showed a weaker similar trend, while memory repertoires showed none. In monozygotic twins, out-of-frame TCR alpha sharing was systematically underestimated by recombination models, although the models agreed with sharing between unrelated individuals.

Only healthy Caucasian donors were included. Three pairs of female monozygotic twins, all aged about 18 to 29 years, made up the twin cohort. Miltenyi CD45RO+ enrichment and human naive T-cell isolation kits were used to isolate memory (CD45RO+) and naive T cells from PBMC. To note about this clonotype: The antigen it recognizes is unknown. Base qualities are not recorded, but no much larger clone differs from it by a single base.

These same records also appear under a second study, on yellow fever vaccine responses in identical twins. Per the second study: The authors reported that the T cell response to vaccination in identical twins appeared partly convergent and partly personalized. In identical twins, the study followed T cell clones that responded to the vaccine with precision.

The receptor was derived from a woman aged 18-30 years in good health. Sequencing input: memory (CD45RO+) T cells sorted from blood. Taken with the paper, the label for cell subset or site translates to: CD45RO+ enriched T cells. The chain is made from TRBV7-6 and TRBJ2-3; the D gene is not confidently resolved. The nucleotide sequence reads TGTGCCAGCAGCCACACAGCAGCAGATACGCAGTATTTT. It translates to CASSHTAADTQYF.